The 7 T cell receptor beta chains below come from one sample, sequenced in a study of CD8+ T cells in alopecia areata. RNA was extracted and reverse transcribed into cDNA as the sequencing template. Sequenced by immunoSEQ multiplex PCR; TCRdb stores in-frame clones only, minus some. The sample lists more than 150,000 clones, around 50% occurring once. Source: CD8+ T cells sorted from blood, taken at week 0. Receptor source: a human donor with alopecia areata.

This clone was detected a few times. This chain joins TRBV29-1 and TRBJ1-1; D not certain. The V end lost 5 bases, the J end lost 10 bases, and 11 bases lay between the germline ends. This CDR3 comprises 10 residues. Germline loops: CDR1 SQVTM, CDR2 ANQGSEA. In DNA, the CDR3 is TGCAGCGTTTTTACGGGCGGAGCTTTCTTT. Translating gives CSVFTGGAFF.

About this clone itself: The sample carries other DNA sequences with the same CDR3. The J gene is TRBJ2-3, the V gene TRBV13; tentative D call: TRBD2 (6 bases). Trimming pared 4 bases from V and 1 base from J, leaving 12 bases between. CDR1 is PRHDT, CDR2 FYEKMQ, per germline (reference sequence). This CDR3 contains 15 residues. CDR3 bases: TGTGCCAGCAGCTCCCCCGGGGGAGGCACAGATACGCAGTATTTT. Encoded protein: CASSSPGGGTDTQYF.

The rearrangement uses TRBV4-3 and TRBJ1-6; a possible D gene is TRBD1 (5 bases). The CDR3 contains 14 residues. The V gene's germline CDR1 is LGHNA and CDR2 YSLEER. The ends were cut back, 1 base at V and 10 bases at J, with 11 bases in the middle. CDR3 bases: TGCGCCAGCAGCCAAGCCAGGGACGAGTCACCCCTCCACTTT. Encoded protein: CASSQARDESPLHF.

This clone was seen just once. CDR3: CASSYGNNEQFF. The CDR3 bases are TGTGCCAGCAGTTACGGGAACAATGAGCAGTTCTTC. The V gene is TRBV6-5, the J gene TRBJ2-1; D call uncertain. V dropped 2 bases and J dropped 5 bases, with 4 bases sitting between them. The CDR3 covers 12 residues. Germline lookup yields CDR1 MNHEY and CDR2 SVGAGI.

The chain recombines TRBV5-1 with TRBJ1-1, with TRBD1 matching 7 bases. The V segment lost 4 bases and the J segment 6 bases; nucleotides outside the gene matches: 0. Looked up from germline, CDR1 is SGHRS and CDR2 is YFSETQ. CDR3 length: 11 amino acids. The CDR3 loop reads CASSDRAEAFF. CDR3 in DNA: TGCGCCAGCAGCGACAGGGCTGAAGCTTTCTTT.

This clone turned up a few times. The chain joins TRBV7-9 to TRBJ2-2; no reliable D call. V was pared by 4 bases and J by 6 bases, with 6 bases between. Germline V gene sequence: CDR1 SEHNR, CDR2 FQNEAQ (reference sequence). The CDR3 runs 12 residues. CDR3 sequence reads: CASSSPAGELFF. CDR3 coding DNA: TGTGCCAGCAGCTCACCCGCCGGGGAGCTGTTTTTT.

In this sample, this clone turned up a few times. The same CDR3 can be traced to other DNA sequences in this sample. CDR3 in amino acids: CASRGSYNEQFF. CDR3 nucleotides: TGTGCCAGCCGGGGCTCCTACAATGAGCAGTTCTTC. The rearrangement links TRBV2 to TRBJ2-1; D is perhaps TRBD2 (5 bases). The CDR3 is 12 amino acids. V was trimmed by 8 bases and J by 0 bases, leaving 5 bases between them. CDR1 and CDR2 from the germline V gene are SNHLY and FYNNEI.